This TCR beta chain was captured by sequencing in a study of blood T cell repertoires in COVID-19. CDR3 size: 14 residues. The V segment lost 3 bases and the J segment 5 bases; nucleotides outside the gene matches: 4. From germline, CDR1 is SGHRS and CDR2 YFSETQ. Method: immunoSEQ multiplex PCR; TCRdb's copy keeps in-frame clones and lacks some. In the table there are 200,000 or so clones, about nine tenths of which are singletons. This rearrangement joins TRBV5-1 to TRBJ1-4; TRBD1 matches at 7 bases. Sample: PBMCs or T cells enriched from blood (not recorded which). The receptor was isolated from a woman between 40 and 50 years old with acute COVID-19. CDR3 sequence reads: CASSSGTANEKLFF. Written as DNA, the CDR3 is TGCGCCAGCAGCTCCGGGACAGCAAATGAAAAACTGTTTTTT.